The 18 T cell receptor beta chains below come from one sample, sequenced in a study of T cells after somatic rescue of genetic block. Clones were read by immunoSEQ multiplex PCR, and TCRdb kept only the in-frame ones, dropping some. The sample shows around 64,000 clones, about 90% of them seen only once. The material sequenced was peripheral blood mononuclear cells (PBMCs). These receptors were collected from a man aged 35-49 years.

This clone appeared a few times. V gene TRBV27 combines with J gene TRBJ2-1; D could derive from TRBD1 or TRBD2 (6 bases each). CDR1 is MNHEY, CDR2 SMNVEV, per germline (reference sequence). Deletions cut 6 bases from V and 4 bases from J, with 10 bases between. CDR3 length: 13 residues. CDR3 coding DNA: TGTGCCAGCAGACGCGGGACATACAATGAGCAGTTCTTC. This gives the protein CASRRGTYNEQFF.

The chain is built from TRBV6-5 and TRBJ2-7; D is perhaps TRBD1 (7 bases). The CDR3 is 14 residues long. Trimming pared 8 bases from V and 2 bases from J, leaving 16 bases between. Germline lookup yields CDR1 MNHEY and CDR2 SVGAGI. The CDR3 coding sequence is TGTGCCAGCCGACCAGGGGGGCAGGCCTACGAGCAGTACTTC. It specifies CASRPGGQAYEQYF.

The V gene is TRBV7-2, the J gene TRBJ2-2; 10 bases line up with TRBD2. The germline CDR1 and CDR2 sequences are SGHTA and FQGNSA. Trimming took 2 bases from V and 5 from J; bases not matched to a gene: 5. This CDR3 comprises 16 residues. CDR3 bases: TGTGCCAGCAGCTTAACTCCTAGCGGGAGAACCGGGGAGCTGTTTTTT. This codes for CASSLTPSGRTGELFF.

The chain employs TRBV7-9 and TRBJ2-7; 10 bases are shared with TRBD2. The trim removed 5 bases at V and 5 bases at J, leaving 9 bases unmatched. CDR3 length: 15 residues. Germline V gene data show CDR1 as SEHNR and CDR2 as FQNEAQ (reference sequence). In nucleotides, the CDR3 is TGTGCCAGCAGCGTATCTAGCGGGAGATTGAACGAGCAGTACTTC. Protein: CASSVSSGRLNEQYF.

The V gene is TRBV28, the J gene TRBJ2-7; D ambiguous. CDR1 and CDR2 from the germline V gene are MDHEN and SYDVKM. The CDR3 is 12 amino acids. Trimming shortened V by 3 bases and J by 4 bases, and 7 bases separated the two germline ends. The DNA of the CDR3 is TGTGCCAGCAGTTTGGGTGGTTACGAGCAGTACTTC. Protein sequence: CASSLGGYEQYF.

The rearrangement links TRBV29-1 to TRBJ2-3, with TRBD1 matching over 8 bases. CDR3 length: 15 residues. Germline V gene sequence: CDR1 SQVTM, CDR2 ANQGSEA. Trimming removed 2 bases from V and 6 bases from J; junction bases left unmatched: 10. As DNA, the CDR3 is TGCAGCGTTGAATTGTGGCAGGGGGCGACCGATACGCAGTATTTT. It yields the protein CSVELWQGATDTQYF.

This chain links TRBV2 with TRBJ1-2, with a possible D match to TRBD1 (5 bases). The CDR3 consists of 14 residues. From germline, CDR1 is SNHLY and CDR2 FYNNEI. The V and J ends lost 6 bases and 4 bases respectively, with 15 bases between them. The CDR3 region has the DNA TGTGCCAGCAGGTTTCGGACAACAAGCTATGGCTACACCTTC. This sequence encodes CASRFRTTSYGYTF.

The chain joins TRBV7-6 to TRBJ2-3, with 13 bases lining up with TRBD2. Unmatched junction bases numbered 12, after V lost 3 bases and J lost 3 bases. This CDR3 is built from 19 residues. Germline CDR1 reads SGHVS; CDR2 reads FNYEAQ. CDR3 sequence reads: CASSFRGLAGARTTDTQYF. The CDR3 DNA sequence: TGTGCCAGCAGCTTTCGAGGACTAGCGGGAGCACGGACGACAGATACGCAGTATTTT.

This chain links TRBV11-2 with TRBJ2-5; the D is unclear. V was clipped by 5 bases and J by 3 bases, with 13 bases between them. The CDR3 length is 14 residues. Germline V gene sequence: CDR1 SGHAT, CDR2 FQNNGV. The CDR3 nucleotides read TGTGCCAGCAGCCCGGACGGCGCGGAAGAGACCCAGTACTTC. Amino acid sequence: CASSPDGAEETQYF.

The CDR3 region is CASSHSLGVANTGELFF. The CDR3 DNA reads as TGTGCCAGCAGCCACTCTCTCGGGGTCGCGAACACCGGGGAGCTGTTTTTT. The chain links TRBV14 to TRBJ2-2; D is possibly TRBD2 (5 bases). The V gene lost 3 bases and the J gene lost 0 bases, with 14 bases spanning the gap. CDR3 length: 17 amino acids. Germline V lookup: CDR1 SGHDN, CDR2 FVKESK.

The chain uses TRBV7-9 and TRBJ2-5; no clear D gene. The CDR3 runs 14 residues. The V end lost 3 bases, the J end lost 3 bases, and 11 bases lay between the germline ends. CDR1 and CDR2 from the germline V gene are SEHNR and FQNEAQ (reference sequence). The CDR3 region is CASSFGAFEETQYF. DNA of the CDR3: TGTGCCAGCAGCTTTGGAGCTTTCGAAGAGACCCAGTACTTC.

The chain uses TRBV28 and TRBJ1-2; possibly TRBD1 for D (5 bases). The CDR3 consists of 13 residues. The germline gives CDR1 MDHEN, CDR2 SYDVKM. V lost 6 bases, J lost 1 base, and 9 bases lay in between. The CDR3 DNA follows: TGTGCCAGCAGACCTCAGGGTAACTATGGCTACACCTTC. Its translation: CASRPQGNYGYTF.

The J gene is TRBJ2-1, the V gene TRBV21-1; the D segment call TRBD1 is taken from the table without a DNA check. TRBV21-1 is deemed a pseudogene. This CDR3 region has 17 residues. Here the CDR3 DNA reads TGTGCCAGCAGCAAGTCCCGGGACAGGGTATTATTCGATGAGCAGTTCTTC. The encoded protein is CASSKSRDRVLFDEQFF.

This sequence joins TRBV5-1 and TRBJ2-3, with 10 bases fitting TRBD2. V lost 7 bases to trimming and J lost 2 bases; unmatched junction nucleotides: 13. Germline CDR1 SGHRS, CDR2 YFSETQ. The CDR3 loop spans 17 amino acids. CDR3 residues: CASSSSGGASFTDTQYF. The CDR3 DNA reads TGCGCCAGCTCATCTAGCGGGGGAGCCAGTTTCACAGATACGCAGTATTTT. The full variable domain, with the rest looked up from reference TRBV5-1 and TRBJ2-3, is KAGVTQTPRYLIKTRGQQVTLSCSPISGHRSVSWYQQTPGQGLQFLFEYFSETQRNKGNFPGRFSGRQFSNSRSEMNVSTLELGDSALYLCASSSSGGASFTDTQYFGPGTRLTVL.

DNA for the CDR3: TGTGCCAGCAGTATTGACCAGGGGGAAGCTTTCTTT. This sequence encodes CASSIDQGEAFF. This rearrangement joins TRBV28 to TRBJ1-1; possibly TRBD1 for D (6 bases). The germline CDR1 and CDR2 sequences are MDHEN and SYDVKM. CDR3 length equals 12 residues. Trimming cost V 5 bases and J 8 bases, with 12 bases left between them.

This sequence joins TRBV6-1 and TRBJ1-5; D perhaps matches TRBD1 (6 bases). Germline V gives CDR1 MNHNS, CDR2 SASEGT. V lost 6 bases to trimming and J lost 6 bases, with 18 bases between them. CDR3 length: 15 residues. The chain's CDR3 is CASRTLQGAGQPQHF. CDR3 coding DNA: TGTGCCAGCAGAACTTTACAGGGTGCAGGTCAGCCCCAGCATTTT.

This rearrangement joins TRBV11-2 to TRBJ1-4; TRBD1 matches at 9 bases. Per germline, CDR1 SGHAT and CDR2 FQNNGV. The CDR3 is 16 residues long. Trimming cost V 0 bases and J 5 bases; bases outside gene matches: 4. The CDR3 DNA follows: TGTGCCAGCAGCTTAGAAAGACAGGGGGTAAATGAAAAACTGTTTTTT. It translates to CASSLERQGVNEKLFF. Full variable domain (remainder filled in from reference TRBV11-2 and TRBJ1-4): EAGVAQSPRYKIIEKRQSVAFWCNPISGHATLYWYQQILGQGPKLLIQFQNNGVVDDSQLPKDRFSAERLKGVDSTLKIQPAKLEDSAVYLCASSLERQGVNEKLFFGSGTQLSVL.

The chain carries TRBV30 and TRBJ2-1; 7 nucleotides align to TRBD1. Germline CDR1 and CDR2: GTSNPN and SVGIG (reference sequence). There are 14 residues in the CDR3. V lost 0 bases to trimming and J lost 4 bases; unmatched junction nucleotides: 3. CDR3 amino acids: CAWSVTGEYNEQFF. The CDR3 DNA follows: TGTGCCTGGAGTGTCACAGGGGAATACAATGAGCAGTTCTTC.